This T cell receptor beta chain derives from a study of cytotoxic CD8 clonotypes in ibrutinib-treated CLL. Study-wide context: It was after a median about twelve months of treatment, range 6 to 36, that response samples were taken. The study, taken as a whole, reports: Clonality at baseline surpassed age-matched healthy donors and tracked circulating CD8+ T-cell counts. Clonality was elevated at ibrutinib response and had returned toward baseline at progression.

The CDR3 runs 15 residues. Germline loops: CDR1 SGHVS, CDR2 FQNEAQ. Between the trimmed V and J ends, which lost 5 bases and 4 bases, there was a span of 17 bases. This clone has just one count. The antigen is not known. The targeted sequencing depth was 1 in 200,000 to 1 in 1 million T cells. Here immunoSEQ multiplex PCR was the method, and the copy in TCRdb shows in-frame clones only, minus some. Altogether about 160,000 clones are present, roughly 80% being singletons, with the ten largest covering about 5%. The starting material was PBMCs, obtained after 24 months of ibrutinib treatment. The gene calls are TRBV7-8 and TRBJ1-2; no firm D call. The source is a human donor with chronic lymphocytic leukemia. CDR3 nucleotides: TGTGCCAGCAGCCCAAGGGCATACAAGCCCTATGGCTACACCTTC. This codes for CASSPRAYKPYGYTF.